This T cell receptor (beta chain) was recorded in a study of control samples from healthy donors and cancer patients. The CDR3 is 12 amino acids. Trimming took off 5 bases at V and 4 bases at J, with 8 bases between the two ends. Germline CDR1 SGHNT, CDR2 YENEEA. Sequencing was performed with immunoSEQ multiplex PCR; in TCRdb, only in-frame clones are kept and a portion is missing. Seen here are 150,000 to 200,000 clones, about 91% observed once, and the top ten hold 2% to 2.5%. The specimen sequenced was blood. The chain carries TRBV11-3 and TRBJ2-5; D gene uncertain. This TCR was recovered from a woman aged 40-49 years in good health. In DNA form, the CDR3 reads TGTGCCAGCAGCCCCGACCGAGAGACCCAGTACTTC. Encoded protein: CASSPDRETQYF.